This is a list of T cell receptor beta chains from one sample in a study of blood T cell repertoires in COVID-19. Some clones are missing from TCRdb's copy, which holds only in-frame ones; the method was immunoSEQ multiplex PCR. The sample contains around 40,000 clones, about nine tenths of which appear only once. Sequenced sample: peripheral blood. These receptors originate from a man between 50 and 59 years old with active COVID-19. Both conserved end residues are part of each CDR3. The order of the fields is V gene, J gene, CDR3 length, CDR3 protein.

TRBV19	TRBJ1-5	15	CASRQGRNSNQPQHF
TRBV5-1	TRBJ2-1	12	CASSSILGEQFF
TRBV28	TRBJ1-5	16	CASSSRTGGDNQPQHF
TRBV6-1	TRBJ1-3	14	CASSELATGNTIYF
TRBV10-2	TRBJ2-1	15	CAGQGGDSPYNEQFF
TRBV5-6	TRBJ2-7	13	CASSLEPAYEQYF
TRBV6-1	TRBJ2-7	12	CASSDPTYEQYF
TRBV11-3	TRBJ2-1	14	CASSPGLAGDEQFF
TRBV4-1	TRBJ1-3	16	CASSQDREQGENTIYF
TRBV3-1/TRBV3-2	TRBJ2-2	16	CASSHGLAGVVGELFF
TRBV11-2	TRBJ2-3	14	CASSVGESGDTQYF
TRBV6-6	TRBJ1-5	15	CASIPRGGKNQPQHF
TRBV6-2/TRBV6-3	TRBJ1-5	12	CASSRPGQPQHF
TRBV2	TRBJ2-1	16	CASSGSGYTHRDEQFF
TRBV28	TRBJ2-1	13	CASSPPTRRKQFF
TRBV19	TRBJ2-7	19	CASSIRQGPQPHPEYEQYF
TRBV7-2	TRBJ2-1	17	CASSLAGLAGGGNEQFF
TRBV4-1	TRBJ2-2	15	CASSLTSGSTGELFF
TRBV12-5	TRBJ2-3	17	CASGLTLAGGPKDTQYF
TRBV30	TRBJ1-2	13	CAWRSGGNYGYTF
TRBV6-4	TRBJ2-2	15	CASSAGTSDTGELFF
TRBV5-4	TRBJ2-1	12	CASSLIAGEQFF
TRBV7-9	TRBJ2-5	14	CASSLGLPKETQYF
TRBV7-3	TRBJ1-1	13	CASSLIDGTEAFF
TRBV3-1/TRBV3-2	TRBJ1-2	13	CASSPRTGSGYTF
TRBV7-9	TRBJ2-7	15	CASSFVGRAGNEQYF
TRBV28	TRBJ2-7	14	CASRIRGQLYEQYF
TRBV3-1/TRBV3-2	TRBJ2-2	16	CASSTRGSGFTGELFF
TRBV2	TRBJ2-7	14	CASSVGTGAYEQYF